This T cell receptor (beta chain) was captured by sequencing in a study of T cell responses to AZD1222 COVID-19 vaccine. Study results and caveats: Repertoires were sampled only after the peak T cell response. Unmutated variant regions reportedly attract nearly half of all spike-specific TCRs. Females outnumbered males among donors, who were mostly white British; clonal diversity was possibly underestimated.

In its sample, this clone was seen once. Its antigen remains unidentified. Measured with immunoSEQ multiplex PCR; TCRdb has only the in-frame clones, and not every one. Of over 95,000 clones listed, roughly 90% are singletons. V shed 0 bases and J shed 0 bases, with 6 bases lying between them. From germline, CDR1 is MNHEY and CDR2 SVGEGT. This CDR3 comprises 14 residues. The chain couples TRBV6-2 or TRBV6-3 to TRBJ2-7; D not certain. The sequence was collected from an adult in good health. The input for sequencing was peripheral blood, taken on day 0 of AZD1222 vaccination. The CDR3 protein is CASSYSGSSYEQYF. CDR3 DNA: TGTGCCAGCAGTTACTCTGGCAGCTCCTACGAGCAGTACTTC.